Here is one T cell receptor beta chain with its context. Sequenced by immunoSEQ multiplex PCR; TCRdb stores in-frame clones only, minus some. The data show hundreds of thousands of clones, with over 70% seen just once and about an eighth held by the top ten. V lost 8 bases to trimming and J lost 10 bases, with 23 bases between them. Germline CDR1 WSHSY, CDR2 SAAADI. This CDR3 region has 15 residues. The sample originates from a study of control samples from healthy donors and cancer patients. This sequence was found in a woman aged 60-70 years with lung cancer. The genes are TRBV10-2 and TRBJ1-4; D gene uncertain. The sequenced sample consisted of PBMCs. This chain's CDR3 is CASSTGVRAVGKLFF. The DNA of the CDR3 is TGCGCCAGCTCGACCGGTGTAAGGGCAGTTGGAAAACTGTTTTTT.